This T cell receptor beta chain was identified in a study of shared clonotypes between healthy human individuals. This clone was recorded only once. Assay execution took place at the deep level. Authors' data handling: With immunoSEQ giving junction-only sequences and no quality scores, filtering differed. TCRdb keeps only in-frame clones here, not all; method: immunoSEQ multiplex PCR. V and J calls and clone size come straight from that table; D and trimming were deduced from the DNA. The table lists hundreds of thousands of clones, about 80% of them singletons, with more than 10% in the top ten. The sample comprised PBMCs. The sequence was obtained from a woman aged 40-49 years in good health. Some clones in this sample may be carry-over from other donors' samples.

DNA of the CDR3: TGTGCCAGCGAAAAGGGTCTGAACACTGAAGCTTTCTTT. This sequence encodes CASEKGLNTEAFF. V gene TRBV6-1 combines with J gene TRBJ1-1; D is ambiguous. Germline lookup yields CDR1 MNHNS and CDR2 SASEGT. The CDR3 length is 13 residues. The V and J ends lost 8 bases and 0 bases respectively, with 10 bases between them.